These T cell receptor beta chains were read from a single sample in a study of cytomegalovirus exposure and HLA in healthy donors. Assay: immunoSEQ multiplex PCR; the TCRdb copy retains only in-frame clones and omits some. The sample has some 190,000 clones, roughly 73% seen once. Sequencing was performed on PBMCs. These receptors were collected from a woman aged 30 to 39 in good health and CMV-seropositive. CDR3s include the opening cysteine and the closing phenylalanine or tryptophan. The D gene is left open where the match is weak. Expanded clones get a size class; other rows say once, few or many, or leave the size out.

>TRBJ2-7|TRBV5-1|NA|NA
CASSLVGQGPYEQYF
TGCGCCAGCAGCTTGGTAGGGCAGGGCCCCTACGAGCAGTACTTC
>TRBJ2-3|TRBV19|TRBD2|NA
CATRLAGDTQYF
TGTGCCACCAGACTAGCGGGCGATACGCAGTATTTT
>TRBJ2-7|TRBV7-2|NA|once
CASSRTVTYEQYF
TGTGCCAGCAGCAGGACAGTAACCTACGAGCAGTACTTC
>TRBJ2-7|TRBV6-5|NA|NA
CASSPREIGRHEQYF
TGTGCCAGCAGCCCAAGGGAGATAGGTCGCCACGAGCAGTACTTC
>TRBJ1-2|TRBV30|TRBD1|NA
CAWSVLTGEAYGYTF
TGTGCCTGGAGTGTTCTAACAGGGGAAGCCTATGGCTACACCTTC
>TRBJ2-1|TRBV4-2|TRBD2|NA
CASSPRTSGDYNEQFF
TGTGCCAGCAGCCCACGGACTAGCGGGGACTACAATGAGCAGTTCTTC
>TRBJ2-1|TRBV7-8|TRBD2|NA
CASRIGTKGNEQFF
TGTGCCAGCCGTATCGGGACTAAAGGGAATGAGCAGTTCTTC
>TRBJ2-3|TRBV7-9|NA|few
CASSFVQVQADTQYF
TGTGCCAGCAGCTTTGTACAGGTCCAAGCAGATACGCAGTATTTT
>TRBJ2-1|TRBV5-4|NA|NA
CASSSGYRDKTYNEQFF
TGTGCCAGCAGCTCGGGCTACAGGGATAAGACCTACAATGAGCAGTTCTTC
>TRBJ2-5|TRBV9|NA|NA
CASSVDPGETQYF
TGTGCCAGCAGCGTAGATCCGGGGGAGACCCAGTACTTC
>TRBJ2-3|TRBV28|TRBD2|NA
CATSRAGGGDTQYF
TGTGCCACCTCTCGGGCGGGGGGTGGAGATACGCAGTATTTT
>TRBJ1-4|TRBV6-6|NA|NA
CASSYSYRQPEKLFF
TGTGCCAGCAGTTACTCATATAGACAGCCTGAAAAACTGTTTTTT
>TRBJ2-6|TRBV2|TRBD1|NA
CASSGTGGSGANVLTF
TGTGCCAGCAGCGGGACAGGGGGCTCCGGGGCCAACGTCCTGACTTTC
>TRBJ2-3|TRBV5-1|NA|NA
CASFLGGSSSTDTQYF
TGCGCCAGCTTCCTAGGGGGATCCTCTAGCACAGATACGCAGTATTTT
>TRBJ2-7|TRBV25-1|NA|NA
CASDPSGGEQYF
TGTGCCAGCGACCCCTCGGGTGGCGAGCAGTACTTC
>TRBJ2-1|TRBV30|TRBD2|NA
CAWSAGTTKHPFF
TGTGCCTGGAGTGCCGGGACTACCAAACACCCGTTCTTC
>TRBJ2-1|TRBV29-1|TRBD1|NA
CSGTGFDEQFF
TGCAGCGGGACAGGGTTCGATGAGCAGTTCTTC
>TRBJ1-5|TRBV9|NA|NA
CASSTGQNNQPQHF
TGTGCCAGCAGCACAGGACAGAACAATCAGCCCCAGCATTTT
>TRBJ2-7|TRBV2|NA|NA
CASSEAPGVNLYEQYF
TGTGCCAGCAGTGAAGCGCCCGGGGTGAACCTCTACGAGCAGTACTTC
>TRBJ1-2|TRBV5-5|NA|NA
CASSFPDGYTF
TGTGCCAGCAGCTTCCCCGATGGCTACACCTTC
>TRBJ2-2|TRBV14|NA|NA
CASSQDRKGGTGELFF
TGTGCCAGCAGCCAAGATCGGAAGGGAGGCACCGGGGAGCTGTTTTTT
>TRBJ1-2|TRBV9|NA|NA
CASSVEGYSYTF
TGTGCCAGCAGCGTAGAGGGGTATAGTTACACCTTC
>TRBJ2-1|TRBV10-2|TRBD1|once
CASLRDRVFNEQFF
TGCGCCAGCCTCCGGGACAGAGTTTTCAATGAGCAGTTCTTC
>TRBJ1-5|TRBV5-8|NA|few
CASSLEGISNQPQHF
TGTGCCAGCAGCTTGGAGGGGATTAGCAATCAGCCCCAGCATTTT
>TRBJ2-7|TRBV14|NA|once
CASSLLPPRDLGNEQYF
TGTGCCAGCAGCCTTCTCCCACCCCGGGATCTGGGGAACGAGCAGTACTTC
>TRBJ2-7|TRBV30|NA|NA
CAWSSHGTFSYEQYF
TGTGCCTGGAGTTCTCATGGGACATTTTCCTACGAGCAGTACTTC
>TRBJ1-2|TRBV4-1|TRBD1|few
CASSQTGESYGYTF
TGCGCCAGCAGCCAGACAGGGGAGAGCTATGGCTACACCTTC
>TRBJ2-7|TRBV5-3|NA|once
CARSLNRDTLSYEQYF
TGTGCCAGAAGCTTGAACCGGGACACCCTCTCCTACGAGCAGTACTTC
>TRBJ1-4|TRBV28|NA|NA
CASTQTGLEKLFF
TGTGCCAGCACCCAGACAGGTTTGGAAAAACTGTTTTTT
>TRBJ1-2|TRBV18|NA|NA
CASSPSGQIYGYTF
TGTGCCAGCTCACCAAGCGGGCAGATCTATGGCTACACCTTC
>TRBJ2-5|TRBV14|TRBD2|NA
CASSQGPGLAEETQYF
TGTGCCAGCAGCCAAGGGCCGGGACTAGCGGAAGAGACCCAGTACTTC
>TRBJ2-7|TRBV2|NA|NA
CASKERGTSYEQYF
TGTGCCAGCAAGGAGAGGGGGACCTCCTACGAGCAGTACTTC
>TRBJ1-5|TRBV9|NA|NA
CASSVTGNQPQHF
TGTGCCAGCAGCGTAACAGGCAATCAGCCCCAGCATTTT
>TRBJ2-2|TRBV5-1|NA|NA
CASSALPGANTGELFF
TGCGCCAGCAGCGCCCTCCCAGGCGCGAACACCGGGGAGCTGTTTTTT
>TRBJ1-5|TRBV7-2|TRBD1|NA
CASSLGQGKQPQHF
TGTGCCAGCAGCCTCGGACAGGGGAAACAGCCCCAGCATTTT
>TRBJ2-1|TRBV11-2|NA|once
CASSQAPPMAYNEQFF
TGTGCCAGCAGCCAGGCTCCCCCCATGGCCTACAATGAGCAGTTCTTC
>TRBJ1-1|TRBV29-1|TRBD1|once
CSVRTGVAGSDTEAFF
TGCAGCGTAAGGACAGGGGTTGCAGGATCGGACACTGAAGCTTTCTTT